Listed below are T cell receptor beta chains from one sample, sequenced in a study of CD8 T cells in ankylosing spondylitis. TCRdb ran MiXCR on the 5' RACE reads and lists one entry per CDR3 protein. The sample gives roughly 150,000 distinct CDR3 sequences, approximately 7.4% of which show up once; roughly 12% is in the top ten. Sequenced input: blood, either unsorted or a sorted T cell fraction (not recorded which). These receptors were collected from a female donor with ankylosing spondylitis or in good health (not recorded which). The CDR3 runs from the conserved cysteine through the conserved F or W.

CDR3,V,J
CASSMILGTGSDTQYF,TRBV5-1,TRBJ2-3
CASSLESSGAYEQYF,TRBV7-2,TRBJ2-7
CASSQGPAGGEKLFF,TRBV4-2,TRBJ1-4
CASSQDRVSSNEQFF,TRBV12-3/TRBV12-4,TRBJ2-1
CSARDFRAREAEAFF,TRBV20-1,TRBJ1-1
CASSYSDTTNYGYTF,TRBV6-2/TRBV6-3,TRBJ1-2
CASNTDLRPYEQYF,TRBV2,TRBJ2-7
CASSLRRGTEAFF,TRBV12-3/TRBV12-4,TRBJ1-1
CASSSWTGNSPLHF,TRBV5-5,TRBJ1-6
CASRRTGLVTGELFF,TRBV6-1,TRBJ2-2
CASSVGLGITNYGYTF,TRBV9,TRBJ1-2
CASSLEVIYGYTF,TRBV5-1,TRBJ1-2
CASSWDRGNYGYTF,TRBV6-1,TRBJ1-2
CSASSSPVSGNTIYF,TRBV20-1,TRBJ1-3